These T cell receptor beta chains were read from a single sample in a study of blood T cell repertoires in COVID-19. Repertoires were generated with immunoSEQ multiplex PCR, while TCRdb's copy carries only in-frame clones and drops some. This sample has fewer than 120,000 clones, with about 80% found just once. Material: peripheral blood. These receptors all stem from a woman of 80 years or more with active or convalescent COVID-19. Each CDR3 is given with its conserved first and last residue. The D gene is left open where the match is weak. Only some rows state a clone size, as once, few, many or a class for expanded clones.

>TRBV5-1|few|TRBJ2-1|TRBD2
TGCGCCAGCAGCCCTAGCGGTCGCTCCTACAATGAGCAGTTCTTC
CASSPSGRSYNEQFF
>TRBV11-2|NA|TRBJ2-3|TRBD2
TGTGCCAGCAGCCTAGGGACTACCTACACAGATACGCAGTATTTT
CASSLGTTYTDTQYF
>TRBV7-2|once|TRBJ2-7|TRBD1
TGTGCCAGCAGCTTCCGGGACAGGGAGGACGAGCAGTACTTC
CASSFRDREDEQYF
>TRBV19|once|TRBJ2-6|TRBD2
TGTGCCAGTAGTCGGACTAGCGGGAGCTCTGGGGCCAACGTCCTGACTTTC
CASSRTSGSSGANVLTF
>TRBV7-2|NA|TRBJ2-5|TRBD1
TGTGCCAGCAGCATGCCAAGACAGGGAGCCGGGGAGACCCAGTACTTC
CASSMPRQGAGETQYF
>TRBV7-3|NA|TRBJ2-1|TRBD2
TGTGCCAGTTCAGAGCGGGAGGGCCGGGGTGAGCAGTTCTTC
CASSEREGRGEQFF
>TRBV10-3|NA|TRBJ2-2|NA
TGTGCCATCAGTGAGGGTATCGCGGCGAACACCGGGGAGCTGTTTTTT
CAISEGIAANTGELFF
>TRBV18|once|TRBJ2-5|NA
TGTGCCAGCTCACCGGGCGGGACGGAGACCCAGTACTTC
CASSPGGTETQYF
>TRBV21-1|NA|TRBJ2-3|NA
TGTGCCAGCAGCAAAAGGCGTAGCGGGAGTTCACAAGATACGCAGTATTTT
CASSKRRSGSSQDTQYF
>TRBV5-1|NA|TRBJ2-5|TRBD2
TGCGCCAGCAGGGAGGGGACTAGCGGCCAAGAGACCCAGTACTTC
CASREGTSGQETQYF
>TRBV2|NA|TRBJ2-1|TRBD2
TGTGCCAGCAGTGGAAGCGGGAGGGCCTATGGCTATGAGCAGTTCTTC
CASSGSGRAYGYEQFF
>TRBV27|NA|TRBJ2-2|TRBD2
TGTGCCAGCAGACGGACTAGCGGGAGATCGGGGACCGGGGAGCTGTTTTTT
CASRRTSGRSGTGELFF
>TRBV9|NA|TRBJ2-3|TRBD2
TGTGCCAGCAGCGTAAGGGCGGGAGAGGTCACAGATACGCAGTATTTT
CASSVRAGEVTDTQYF
>TRBV6-6|NA|TRBJ1-1|TRBD1
TGTGCCAGCAGAATGGGACAGGTCACAATGAACACTGAAGCTTTCTTT
CASRMGQVTMNTEAFF
>TRBV7-3|NA|TRBJ2-7|TRBD1
TGTGCCAGCAGCACCACCGGGACAGGAGATTACGAGCAGTACTTC
CASSTTGTGDYEQYF
>TRBV5-4|once|TRBJ2-3|NA
TGTGCCAGCAGCGAACAGAACAGGGCAGATACGCAGTATTTT
CASSEQNRADTQYF
>TRBV4-3|once|TRBJ2-2|NA
TGCGCCAGCAGCCGGCAGACAGGTACCACCGGGGAGCTGTTTTTT
CASSRQTGTTGELFF
>TRBV7-9|few|TRBJ2-1|NA
TGTGCCAGCAGCGCCGGACTCTTGGGTAACAATGAGCAGTTCTTC
CASSAGLLGNNEQFF
>TRBV7-9|NA|TRBJ2-1|TRBD2
TGTGCCAGCAGCTATCTAGCGGGAGGGGCTTGGGATGAGCAGTTCTTC
CASSYLAGGAWDEQFF
>TRBV5-5|NA|TRBJ1-5|NA
TGTGCCAGCAGGACAAAAGATAACCCAAACAACCAGCCCCAGCATTTT
CASRTKDNPNNQPQHF
>TRBV25-1|few|TRBJ1-3|NA
TGTGCCAGCATCAACAGTGGCTCTGGAAACACCATATATTTT
CASINSGSGNTIYF
>TRBV28|NA|TRBJ1-3|NA
TGTGCCAGCAGGACTACAGGGTCTGGAAACACCATATATTTT
CASRTTGSGNTIYF
>TRBV7-2|NA|TRBJ2-7|TRBD1
TGTGCCAGCAGCTTAAGGACAGGGGGCGGCGAGCAGTACTTC
CASSLRTGGGEQYF
>TRBV5-6|NA|TRBJ2-4|TRBD2
TGTGCCAGCAGCTCTCGGGAGGGGAGGCGGAGGTTAGCCAAAAACATTCAGTACTTC
CASSSREGRRRLAKNIQYF
>TRBV7-8|NA|TRBJ2-1|TRBD1
TGTGCCAGCAGCTTAGAGTGGGGACAGATTTACAATGAGCAGTTCTTC
CASSLEWGQIYNEQFF
>TRBV10-3|NA|TRBJ1-1|TRBD1
TGTGCCACCGGACAGGGGGGGAACACTGAAGCTTTCTTT
CATGQGGNTEAFF
>TRBV27|few|TRBJ1-2|TRBD1
TGTGCCAGCAGTTTTGGGACCACACCAGGGGGTGGCTACACCTTC
CASSFGTTPGGGYTF
>TRBV7-9|NA|TRBJ1-1|TRBD1
TGTGCCAGCAGCTTCGACAGGGGCACTGAAGCTTTCTTT
CASSFDRGTEAFF
>TRBV7-6|NA|TRBJ2-1|NA
TGTGCCAGCAGCCCCAACAGGGGCGGGGTAGGAGAGCAGTTCTTC
CASSPNRGGVGEQFF
>TRBV2|NA|TRBJ1-4|NA
TGTGCCAGCAGTGAAACCCCCCAGGCAGGAGAAAAACTGTTTTTT
CASSETPQAGEKLFF
>TRBV6-5|NA|TRBJ2-1|TRBD2
TGTGCCAGCAGTCCCGGACTAGCGGGATACAATGAGCAGTTCTTC
CASSPGLAGYNEQFF
>TRBV7-3|NA|TRBJ2-3|NA
TGTGCCAGCAGCTTGACAGGTGATACGCAGTATTTT
CASSLTGDTQYF
>TRBV19|NA|TRBJ1-3|NA
TGTGCCACCGACGGACAGAGCTCTGGAAACACCATATATTTT
CATDGQSSGNTIYF
>TRBV28|few|TRBJ2-3|TRBD2
TGTGCCAGCAGTATCAGGGAGGGACTAGCTAGCACAGATACGCAGTATTTT
CASSIREGLASTDTQYF
>TRBV27|NA|TRBJ1-6|NA
TGTGCCAGCAGTTTATCGATTGTGGCAGGGGATTCACCCCTCCACTTT
CASSLSIVAGDSPLHF
>TRBV24-1|few|TRBJ2-7|TRBD2
TGTGCCACCAGTTTAGGACTAGCGGAAAGCTCCTACGAGCAGTACTTC
CATSLGLAESSYEQYF
>TRBV5-6|NA|TRBJ2-1|TRBD2
TGTGCCAGCAGCTTTCTGGCAGTAGCGGGGAACCACAATGAGCAGTTCTTC
CASSFLAVAGNHNEQFF
>TRBV23-1|NA|TRBJ2-5|TRBD1
TGCGCCAGCAGTCAATACGTTAGTCAGGGGGTGCCCCCTGACCAAGAGACCCAGTACTTC
CASSQYVSQGVPPDQETQYF
>TRBV27|NA|TRBJ1-1|NA
TGTGCCAGCAGTTTCAGTATTAGGACGGGGGCTTTCTTT
CASSFSIRTGAFF
>TRBV5-1|NA|TRBJ2-3|NA
TGCGCCAGCAGCGCCTACCTATATGATACGCAGTATTTT
CASSAYLYDTQYF